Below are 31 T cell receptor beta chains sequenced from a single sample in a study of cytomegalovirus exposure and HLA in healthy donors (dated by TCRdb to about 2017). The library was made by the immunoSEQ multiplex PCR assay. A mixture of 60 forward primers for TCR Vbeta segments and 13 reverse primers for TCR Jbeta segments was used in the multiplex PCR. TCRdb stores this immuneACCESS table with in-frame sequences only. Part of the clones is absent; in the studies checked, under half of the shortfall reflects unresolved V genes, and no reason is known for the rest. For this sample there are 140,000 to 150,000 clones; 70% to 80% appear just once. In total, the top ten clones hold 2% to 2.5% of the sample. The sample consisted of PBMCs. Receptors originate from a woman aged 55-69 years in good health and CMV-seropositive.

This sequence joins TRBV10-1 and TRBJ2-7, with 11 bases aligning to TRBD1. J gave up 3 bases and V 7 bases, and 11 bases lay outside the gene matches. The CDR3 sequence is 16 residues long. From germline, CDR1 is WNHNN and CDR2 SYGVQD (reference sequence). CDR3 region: CASKKVWDRGIYEQYF. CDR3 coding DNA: TGCGCCAGCAAAAAGGTGTGGGACAGGGGGATCTACGAGCAGTACTTC.

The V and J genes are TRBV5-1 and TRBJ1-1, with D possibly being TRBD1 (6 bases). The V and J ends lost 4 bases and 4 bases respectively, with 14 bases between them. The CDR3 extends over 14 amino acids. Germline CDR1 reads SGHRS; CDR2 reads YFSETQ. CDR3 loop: CASSGIDRPTEAFF. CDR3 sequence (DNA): TGCGCCAGCAGCGGTATTGACAGGCCCACTGAAGCTTTCTTT.

The CDR3 is CASSQESSVRDTQYF. In DNA form, the CDR3 reads TGTGCCAGCAGCCAAGAGTCTAGCGTCAGAGATACGCAGTATTTT. The chain recombines TRBV4-2 with TRBJ2-3; tentative D call: TRBD2 (6 bases). Deletions cut 0 bases from V and 5 bases from J, with 12 bases between. There are 15 residues in the CDR3. Germline CDR1 reads LGHNA; CDR2 reads YNFKEQ.

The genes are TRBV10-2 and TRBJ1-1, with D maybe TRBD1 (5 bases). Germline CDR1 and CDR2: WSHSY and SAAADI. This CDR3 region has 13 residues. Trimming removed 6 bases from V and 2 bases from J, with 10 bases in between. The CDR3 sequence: CASRVTGNTEAFF. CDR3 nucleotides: TGCGCCAGCAGAGTTACAGGCAACACTGAAGCTTTCTTT.

The CDR3 loop reads CASRRLFDSPNQPQHF. Here the CDR3 DNA reads TGTGCCAGTAGACGTTTATTCGACAGCCCCAATCAGCCCCAGCATTTT. The rearrangement links TRBV19 to TRBJ1-5; D perhaps matches TRBD1 (5 bases). Germline V gene lookup returns CDR1 LNHDA and CDR2 SQIVND (reference sequence). The CDR3 spans 16 residues. V was pared by 6 bases and J by 3 bases, with 18 bases between.

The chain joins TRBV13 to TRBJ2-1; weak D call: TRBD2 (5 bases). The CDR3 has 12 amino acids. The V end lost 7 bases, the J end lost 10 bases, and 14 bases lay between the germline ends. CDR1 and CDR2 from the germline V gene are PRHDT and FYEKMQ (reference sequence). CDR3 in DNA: TGTGCCAGCACCGAAGGAGGTCCCGAGCAGTTCTTC. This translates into CASTEGGPEQFF.

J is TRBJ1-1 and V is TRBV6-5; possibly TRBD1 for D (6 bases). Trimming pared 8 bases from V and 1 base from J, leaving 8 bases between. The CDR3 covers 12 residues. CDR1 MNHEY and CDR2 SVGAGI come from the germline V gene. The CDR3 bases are TGTGCCAGCCTAGGGGGGAACACTGAAGCTTTCTTT. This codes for CASLGGNTEAFF.

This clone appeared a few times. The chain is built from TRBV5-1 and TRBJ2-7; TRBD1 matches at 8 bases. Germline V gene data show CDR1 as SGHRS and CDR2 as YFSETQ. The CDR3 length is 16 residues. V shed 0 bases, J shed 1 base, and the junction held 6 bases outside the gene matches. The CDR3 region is CASSLAPGGLSYEQYF. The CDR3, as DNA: TGCGCCAGCAGCTTGGCCCCAGGGGGCTTATCCTACGAGCAGTACTTC.

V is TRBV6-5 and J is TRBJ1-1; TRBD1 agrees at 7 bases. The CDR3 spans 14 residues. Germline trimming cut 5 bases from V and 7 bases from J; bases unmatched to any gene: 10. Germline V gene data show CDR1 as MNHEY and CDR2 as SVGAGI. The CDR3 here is CASSRATGSGEAFF. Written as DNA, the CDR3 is TGTGCCAGCAGTCGTGCGACAGGGTCTGGTGAAGCTTTCTTT.

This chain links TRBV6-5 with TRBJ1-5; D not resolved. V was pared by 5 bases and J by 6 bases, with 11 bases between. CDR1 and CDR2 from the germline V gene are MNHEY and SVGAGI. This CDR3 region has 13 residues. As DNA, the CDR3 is TGTGCCAGCAGTGTCGGGGTTAGTCAGCCCCAGCATTTT. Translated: CASSVGVSQPQHF.

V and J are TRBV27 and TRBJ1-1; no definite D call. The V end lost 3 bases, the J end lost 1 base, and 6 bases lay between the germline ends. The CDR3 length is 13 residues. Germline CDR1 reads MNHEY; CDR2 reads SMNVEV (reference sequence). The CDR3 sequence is CASSFRENTEAFF. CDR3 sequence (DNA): TGTGCCAGCAGTTTCCGGGAGAACACTGAAGCTTTCTTT.

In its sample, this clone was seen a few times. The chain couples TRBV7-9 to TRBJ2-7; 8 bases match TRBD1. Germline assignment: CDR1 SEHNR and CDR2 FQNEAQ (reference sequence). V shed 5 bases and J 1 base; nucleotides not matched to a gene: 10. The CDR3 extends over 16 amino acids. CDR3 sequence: CASSLPATGASYEQYF. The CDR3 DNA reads TGTGCCAGCAGCCTACCCGCGACAGGGGCTTCCTACGAGCAGTACTTC.

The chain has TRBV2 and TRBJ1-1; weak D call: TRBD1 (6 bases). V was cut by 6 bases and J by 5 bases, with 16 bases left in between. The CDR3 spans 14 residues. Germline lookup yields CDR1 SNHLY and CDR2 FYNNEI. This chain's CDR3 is CASRGRGWRTEAFF. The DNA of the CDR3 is TGTGCCAGCAGGGGCAGGGGATGGAGGACTGAAGCTTTCTTT.

The DNA of the CDR3 is TGTGCCAGCTCACAAGGACAGGGGACCACTGAAGCTTTCTTT. This encodes CASSQGQGTTEAFF. The gene calls are TRBV18 and TRBJ1-1, with 9 bases fitting TRBD1. V shed 4 bases, J shed 4 bases, and the junction held 4 bases outside the gene matches. CDR1 and CDR2 from the germline V gene are KGHSH and LQKENI. This CDR3 is built from 14 residues.

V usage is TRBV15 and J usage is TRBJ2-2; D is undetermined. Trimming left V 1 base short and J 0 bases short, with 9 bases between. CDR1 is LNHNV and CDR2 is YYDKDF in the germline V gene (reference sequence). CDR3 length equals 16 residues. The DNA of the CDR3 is TGTGCCACCAGCAGAGTCCAGGTCTCGAACACCGGGGAGCTGTTTTTT. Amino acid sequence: CATSRVQVSNTGELFF.

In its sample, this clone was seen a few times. The CDR3 sequence is CASSDGTGKAYEQYF. The CDR3 DNA reads TGTGCCAGCAGCGACGGGACAGGAAAGGCCTACGAGCAGTACTTC. The J gene is TRBJ2-7, the V gene TRBV9, with 8 positions matching TRBD1. Germline loops: CDR1 SGDLS, CDR2 YYNGEE. The CDR3 loop spans 15 amino acids. The ends lost 3 bases at V and 2 bases at J; junction bases unmatched: 7.

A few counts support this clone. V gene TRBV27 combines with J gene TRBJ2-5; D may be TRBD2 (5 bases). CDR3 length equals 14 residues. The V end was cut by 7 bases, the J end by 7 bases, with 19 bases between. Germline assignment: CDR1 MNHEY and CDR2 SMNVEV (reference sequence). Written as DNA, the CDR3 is TGTGCCAGCATTTCACTAGGAGGCAGTGGGACCCAGTACTTC. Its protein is CASISLGGSGTQYF.

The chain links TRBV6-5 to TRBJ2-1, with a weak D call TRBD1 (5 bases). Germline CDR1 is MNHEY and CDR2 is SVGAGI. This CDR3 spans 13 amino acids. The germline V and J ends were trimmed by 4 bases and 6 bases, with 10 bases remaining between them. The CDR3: CASSSSQGNEQFF. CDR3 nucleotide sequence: TGTGCCAGCAGTTCCTCCCAGGGCAATGAGCAGTTCTTC.

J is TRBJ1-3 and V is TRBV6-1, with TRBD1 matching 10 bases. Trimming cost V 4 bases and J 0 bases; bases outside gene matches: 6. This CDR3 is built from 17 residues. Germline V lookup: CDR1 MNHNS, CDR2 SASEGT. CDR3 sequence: CASSVRDRGLSGNTIYF. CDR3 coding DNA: TGTGCCAGCAGTGTCCGGGACAGGGGCCTCTCTGGAAACACCATATATTTT.

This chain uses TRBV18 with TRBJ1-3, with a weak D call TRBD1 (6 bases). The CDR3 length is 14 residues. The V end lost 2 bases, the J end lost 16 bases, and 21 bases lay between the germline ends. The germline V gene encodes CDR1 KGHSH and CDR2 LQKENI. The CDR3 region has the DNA TGTGCCAGCTCACCAAGTAATCGTCCAGGGGATTTGTATTTT. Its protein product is CASSPSNRPGDLYF.

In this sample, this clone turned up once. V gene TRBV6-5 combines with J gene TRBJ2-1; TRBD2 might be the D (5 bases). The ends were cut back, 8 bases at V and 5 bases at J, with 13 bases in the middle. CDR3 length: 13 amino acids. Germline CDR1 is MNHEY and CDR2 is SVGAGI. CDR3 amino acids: CASCSSRHNEQFF. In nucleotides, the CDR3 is TGTGCCAGCTGTTCTAGCCGGCACAATGAGCAGTTCTTC.

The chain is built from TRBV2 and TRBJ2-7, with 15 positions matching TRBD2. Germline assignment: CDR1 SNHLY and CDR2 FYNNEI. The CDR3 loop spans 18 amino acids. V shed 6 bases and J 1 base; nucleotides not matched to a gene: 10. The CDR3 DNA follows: TGTGCCAGCAGAGCCGGGACTAGCGGGAGGACAGGGTCCTACGAGCAGTACTTC. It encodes CASRAGTSGRTGSYEQYF.

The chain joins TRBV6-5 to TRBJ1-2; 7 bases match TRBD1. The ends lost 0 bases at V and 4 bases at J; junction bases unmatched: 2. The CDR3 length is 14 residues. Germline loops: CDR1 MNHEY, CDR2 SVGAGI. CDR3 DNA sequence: TGTGCCAGCAGTTACTCACAGGGGCGCTATGGCTACACCTTC. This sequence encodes CASSYSQGRYGYTF.

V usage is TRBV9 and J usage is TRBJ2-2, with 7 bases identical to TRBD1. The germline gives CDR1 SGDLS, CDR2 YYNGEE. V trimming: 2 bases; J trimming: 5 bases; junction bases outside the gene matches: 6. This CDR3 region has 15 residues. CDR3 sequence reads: CASSVTGTETGELFF. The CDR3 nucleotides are TGTGCCAGCAGCGTTACCGGGACAGAGACCGGGGAGCTGTTTTTT.

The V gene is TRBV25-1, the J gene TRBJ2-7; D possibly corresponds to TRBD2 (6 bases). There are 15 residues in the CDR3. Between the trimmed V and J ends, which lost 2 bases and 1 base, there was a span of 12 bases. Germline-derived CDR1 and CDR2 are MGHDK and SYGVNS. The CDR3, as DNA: TGTGCCAGCAGTGAAGGAGGGACTGGGTCCTACGAGCAGTACTTC. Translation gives CASSEGGTGSYEQYF.

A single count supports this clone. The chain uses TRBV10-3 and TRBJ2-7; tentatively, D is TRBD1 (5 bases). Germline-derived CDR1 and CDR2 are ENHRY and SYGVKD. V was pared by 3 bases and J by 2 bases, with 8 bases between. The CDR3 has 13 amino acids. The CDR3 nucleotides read TGTGCCATCAGTGACGGACAACCCTACGAGCAGTACTTC. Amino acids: CAISDGQPYEQYF.

The CDR3 DNA reads as TGTGCCAGCTCACTACGGGACACTTACGAGCAGTACTTC. It codes for CASSLRDTYEQYF. The chain uses TRBV18 and TRBJ2-7; D is possibly TRBD1 (6 bases). The CDR3 covers 13 residues. Between the trimmed V and J ends, which lost 4 bases and 4 bases, there was a span of 11 bases. Per the germline V gene, CDR1 is KGHSH and CDR2 is LQKENI.

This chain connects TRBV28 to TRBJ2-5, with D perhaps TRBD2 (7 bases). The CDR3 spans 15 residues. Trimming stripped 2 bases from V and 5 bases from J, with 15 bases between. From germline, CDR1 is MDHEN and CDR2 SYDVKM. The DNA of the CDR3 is TGTGCCAGCAGTTTAGTAGGAGGGGGGGGTGAGACCCAGTACTTC. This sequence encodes CASSLVGGGGETQYF. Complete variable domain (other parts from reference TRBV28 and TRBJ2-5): DVKVTQSSRYLVKRTGEKVFLECVQDMDHENMFWYRQDPGLGLRLIYFSYDVKMKEKGDIPEGYSVSREKKERFSLILESASTNQTSMYLCASSLVGGGGETQYFGPGTRLLVL.

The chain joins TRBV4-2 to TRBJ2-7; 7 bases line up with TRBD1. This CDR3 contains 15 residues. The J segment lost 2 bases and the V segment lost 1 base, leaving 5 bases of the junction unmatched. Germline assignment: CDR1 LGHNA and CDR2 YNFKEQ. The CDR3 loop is CASSQADRVTYEQYF. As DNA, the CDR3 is TGTGCCAGCAGCCAAGCCGACAGGGTCACCTACGAGCAGTACTTC.

The CDR3 DNA sequence: TGTGCCAGCAGTTTAGGGGTTTTTAGGTACGGGACAAACCCGAATCAGCCCCAGCATTTT. Translating it yields CASSLGVFRYGTNPNQPQHF. This chain joins TRBV28 and TRBJ1-5, with D perhaps matching TRBD1 (6 bases). V dropped 2 bases and J dropped 4 bases, with 27 bases sitting between them. CDR1 is MDHEN and CDR2 is SYDVKM in the germline V gene. This CDR3 spans 20 amino acids. Full variable domain (rest looked up from reference TRBV28 and TRBJ1-5): DVKVTQSSRYLVKRTGEKVFLECVQDMDHENMFWYRQDPGLGLRLIYFSYDVKMKEKGDIPEGYSVSREKKERFSLILESASTNQTSMYLCASSLGVFRYGTNPNQPQHFGDGTRLSIL.

Here the CDR3 reads CASSPPSGRGPDTQYF. CDR3 nucleotides: TGTGCCAGCAGCCCCCCTAGCGGGAGGGGGCCAGATACGCAGTATTTT. The chain is built from TRBV13 and TRBJ2-3; 12 positions match TRBD2. The CDR3 length is 16 residues. With V trimmed by 5 bases and J by 4 bases, 7 bases remained unmatched. Germline CDR1 and CDR2: PRHDT and FYEKMQ (reference sequence).